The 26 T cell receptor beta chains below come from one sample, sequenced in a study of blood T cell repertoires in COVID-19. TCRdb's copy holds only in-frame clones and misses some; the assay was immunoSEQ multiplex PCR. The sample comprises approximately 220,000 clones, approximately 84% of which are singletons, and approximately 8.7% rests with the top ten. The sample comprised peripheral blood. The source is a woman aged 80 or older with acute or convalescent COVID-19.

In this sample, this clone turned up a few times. CDR3 in DNA: TGCGCCAGCAGCCTTAGCGGGGGGCTCTACGAGCAGTACTTC. Translation: CASSLSGGLYEQYF. The V and J genes are TRBV5-1 and TRBJ2-7; 10 bases fit TRBD2. Germline values: CDR1 SGHRS, CDR2 YFSETQ. This CDR3 spans 14 amino acids. V dropped 4 bases and J dropped 3; count of bases not matched to a gene: 4.

The CDR3 here is CASSYIGTQATEAFF. DNA for the CDR3: TGCGCCAGCAGCTACATCGGAACGCAGGCCACTGAAGCTTTCTTT. The chain uses TRBV5-1 and TRBJ1-1; D is undetermined. The CDR3 runs 15 residues. V dropped 3 bases and J dropped 4 bases, with 16 bases sitting between them. Germline CDR1 reads SGHRS; CDR2 reads YFSETQ.

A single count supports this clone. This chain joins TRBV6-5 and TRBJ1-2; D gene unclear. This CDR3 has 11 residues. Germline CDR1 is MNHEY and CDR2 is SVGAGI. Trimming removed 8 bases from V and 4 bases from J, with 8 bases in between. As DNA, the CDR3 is TGTGCCAGCCTCTCGGGCTATGGCTACACCTTC. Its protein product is CASLSGYGYTF.

CDR3 sequence: CAISEVGQGINEQFF. Written as DNA, the CDR3 is TGTGCCATCAGTGAGGTCGGGCAGGGGATTAATGAGCAGTTCTTC. The chain combines TRBV10-3 with TRBJ2-1, with TRBD1 as a possible D gene (6 bases). V was cut by 2 bases and J by 7 bases, with 15 bases left in between. Germline loops: CDR1 ENHRY, CDR2 SYGVKD. The CDR3 covers 15 residues.

CDR3 nucleotide sequence: TGTGCCTGGAGTCACGGAGGTGGGGGGCCCCTCCACTTT. This encodes CAWSHGGGGPLHF. J is TRBJ1-6 and V is TRBV30, with D possibly matching TRBD1 (5 bases). CDR3 length: 13 residues. The V gene lost 2 bases and the J gene lost 13 bases, with 15 bases spanning the gap. Germline-derived CDR1 and CDR2 are GTSNPN and SVGIG (reference sequence).

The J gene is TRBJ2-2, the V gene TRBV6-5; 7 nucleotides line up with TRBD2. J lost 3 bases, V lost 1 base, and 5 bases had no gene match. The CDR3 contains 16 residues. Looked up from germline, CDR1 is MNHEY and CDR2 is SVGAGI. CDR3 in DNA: TGTGCCAGCAGTTACTGGGGGGGGAAGGACACCGGGGAGCTGTTTTTT. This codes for CASSYWGGKDTGELFF.

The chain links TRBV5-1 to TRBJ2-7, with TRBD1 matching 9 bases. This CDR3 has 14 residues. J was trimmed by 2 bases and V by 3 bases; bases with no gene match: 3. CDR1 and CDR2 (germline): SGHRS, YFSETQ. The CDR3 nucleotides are TGCGCCAGCAGCTGGGGACAGGGTACCTACGAGCAGTACTTC. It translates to CASSWGQGTYEQYF. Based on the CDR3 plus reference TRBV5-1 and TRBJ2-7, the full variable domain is KAGVTQTPRYLIKTRGQQVTLSCSPISGHRSVSWYQQTPGQGLQFLFEYFSETQRNKGNFPGRFSGRQFSNSRSEMNVSTLELGDSALYLCASSWGQGTYEQYFGPGTRLTVT.

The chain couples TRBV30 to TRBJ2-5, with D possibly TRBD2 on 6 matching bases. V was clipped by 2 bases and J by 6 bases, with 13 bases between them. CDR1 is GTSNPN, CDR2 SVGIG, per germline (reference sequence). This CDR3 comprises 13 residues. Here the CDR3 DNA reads TGTGCCTGGAGTTACTCGGGGGTAAAGACCCAGTACTTC. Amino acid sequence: CAWSYSGVKTQYF.

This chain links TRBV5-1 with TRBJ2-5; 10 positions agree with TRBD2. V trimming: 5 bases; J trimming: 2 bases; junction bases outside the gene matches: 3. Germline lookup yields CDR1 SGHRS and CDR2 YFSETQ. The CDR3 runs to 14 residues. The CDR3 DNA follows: TGCGCCAGCAGAAAACTAGCGGGGCAAGAGACCCAGTACTTC. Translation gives CASRKLAGQETQYF.

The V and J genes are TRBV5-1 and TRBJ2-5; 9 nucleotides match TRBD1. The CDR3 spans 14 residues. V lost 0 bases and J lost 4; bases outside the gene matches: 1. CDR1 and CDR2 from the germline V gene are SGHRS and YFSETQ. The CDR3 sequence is CASSLVQGAETQYF. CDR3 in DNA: TGCGCCAGCAGCTTGGTACAGGGGGCAGAGACCCAGTACTTC.

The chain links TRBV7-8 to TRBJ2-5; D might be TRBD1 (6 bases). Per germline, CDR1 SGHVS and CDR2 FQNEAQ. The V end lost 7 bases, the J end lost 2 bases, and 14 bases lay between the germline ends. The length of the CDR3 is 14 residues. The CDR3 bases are TGTGCCAGCAAGACGGTGGACAGACAAGAGACCCAGTACTTC. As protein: CASKTVDRQETQYF.

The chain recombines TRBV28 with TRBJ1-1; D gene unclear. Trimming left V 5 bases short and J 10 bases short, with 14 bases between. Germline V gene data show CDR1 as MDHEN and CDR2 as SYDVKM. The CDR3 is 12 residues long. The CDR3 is CASSRLEVPAFF. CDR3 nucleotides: TGTGCCAGCAGTCGCCTCGAGGTACCAGCTTTCTTT.

The CDR3: CASTRQGGTGEAFF. CDR3 bases: TGTGCCAGCACAAGACAGGGAGGAACGGGTGAAGCTTTCTTT. The chain is built from TRBV6-5 and TRBJ1-1, with 7 bases matching TRBD1. Per the germline V gene, CDR1 is MNHEY and CDR2 is SVGAGI. Trimming took 7 bases from V and 7 from J; bases not matched to a gene: 12. CDR3 length equals 14 residues.

The DNA for the CDR3 is TGTGCCAGCAGCTTAGAGGGGGCAGGGGGCAACACCGGGGAGCTGTTTTTT. Amino acid sequence: CASSLEGAGGNTGELFF. This sequence joins TRBV7-6 and TRBJ2-2; 8 bases agree with TRBD1. In germline, CDR1 is SGHVS, CDR2 FNYEAQ. V was pared by 1 base and J by 2 bases, with 6 bases of the junction left unmatched. This CDR3 region has 17 residues.

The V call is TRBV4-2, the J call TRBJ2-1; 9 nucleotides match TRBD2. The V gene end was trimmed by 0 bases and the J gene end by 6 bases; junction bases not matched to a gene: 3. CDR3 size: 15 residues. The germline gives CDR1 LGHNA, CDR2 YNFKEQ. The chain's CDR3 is CASSQEAGGFNEQFF. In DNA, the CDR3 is TGTGCCAGCAGCCAAGAGGCGGGAGGGTTCAATGAGCAGTTCTTC.

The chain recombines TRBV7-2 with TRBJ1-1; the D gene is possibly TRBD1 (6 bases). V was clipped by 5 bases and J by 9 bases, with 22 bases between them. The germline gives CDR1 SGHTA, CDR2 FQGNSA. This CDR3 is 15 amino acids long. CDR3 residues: CASSLPNTPGGQAFF. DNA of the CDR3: TGTGCCAGCAGCCTCCCCAACACGCCCGGGGGGCAAGCTTTCTTT.

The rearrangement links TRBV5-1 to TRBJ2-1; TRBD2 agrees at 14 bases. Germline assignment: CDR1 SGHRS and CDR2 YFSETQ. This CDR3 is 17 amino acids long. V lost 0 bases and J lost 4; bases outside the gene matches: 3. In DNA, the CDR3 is TGCGCCAGCAGCTTGGGCGGACTAGCGGGAGGTTACAATGAGCAGTTCTTC. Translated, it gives CASSLGGLAGGYNEQFF.

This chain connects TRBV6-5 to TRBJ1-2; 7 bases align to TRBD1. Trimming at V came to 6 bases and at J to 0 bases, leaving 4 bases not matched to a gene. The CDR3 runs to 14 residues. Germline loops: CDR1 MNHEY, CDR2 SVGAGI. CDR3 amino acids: CASSGTATNYGYTF. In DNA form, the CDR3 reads TGTGCCAGCAGCGGGACAGCTACTAACTATGGCTACACCTTC.

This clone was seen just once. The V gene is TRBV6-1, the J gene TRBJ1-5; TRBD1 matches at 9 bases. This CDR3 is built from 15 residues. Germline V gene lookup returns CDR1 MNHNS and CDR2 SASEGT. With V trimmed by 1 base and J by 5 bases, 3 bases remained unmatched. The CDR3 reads CASSEVWTGDQPQHF. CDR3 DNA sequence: TGTGCCAGCAGTGAAGTTTGGACAGGGGATCAGCCCCAGCATTTT.

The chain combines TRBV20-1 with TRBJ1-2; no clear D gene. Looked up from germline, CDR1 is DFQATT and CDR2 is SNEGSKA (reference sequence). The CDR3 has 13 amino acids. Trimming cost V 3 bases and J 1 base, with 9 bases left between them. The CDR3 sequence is CSASLPVNYGYTF. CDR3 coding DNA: TGCAGTGCTAGTCTGCCAGTTAACTATGGCTACACCTTC.

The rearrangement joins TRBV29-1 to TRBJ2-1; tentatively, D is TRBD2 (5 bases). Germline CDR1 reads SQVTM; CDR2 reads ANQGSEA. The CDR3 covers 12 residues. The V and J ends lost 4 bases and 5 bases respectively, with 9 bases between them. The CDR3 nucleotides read TGCAGCGTTGCCCTAGCTAACAATGAGCAGTTCTTC. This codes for CSVALANNEQFF.

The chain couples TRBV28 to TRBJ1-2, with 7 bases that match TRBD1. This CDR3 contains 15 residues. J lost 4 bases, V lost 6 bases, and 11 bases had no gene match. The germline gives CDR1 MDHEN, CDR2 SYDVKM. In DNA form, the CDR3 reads TGTGCCAGCAGGTCGTCCCGGGACAGAACCTATGGCTACACCTTC. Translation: CASRSSRDRTYGYTF.

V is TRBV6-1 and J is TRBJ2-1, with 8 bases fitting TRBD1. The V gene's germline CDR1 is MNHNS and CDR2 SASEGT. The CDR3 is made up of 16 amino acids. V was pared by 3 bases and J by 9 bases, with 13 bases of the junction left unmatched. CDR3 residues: CASSEPHARGQSEQFF. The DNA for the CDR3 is TGTGCCAGCAGTGAGCCCCACGCCAGGGGGCAAAGTGAGCAGTTCTTC.

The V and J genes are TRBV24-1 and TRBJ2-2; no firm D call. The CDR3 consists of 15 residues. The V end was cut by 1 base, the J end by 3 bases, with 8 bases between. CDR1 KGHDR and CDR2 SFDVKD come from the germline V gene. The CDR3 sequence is CATSDFTSHTGELFF. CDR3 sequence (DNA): TGTGCCACCAGTGATTTTACTTCACACACCGGGGAGCTGTTTTTT.

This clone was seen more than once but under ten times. CDR3 nucleotides: TGTGCCTGGACCGCGACAGCCCATAATGAAAAACTGTTTTTT. Protein: CAWTATAHNEKLFF. This rearrangement joins TRBV30 to TRBJ1-4, with D possibly TRBD1 on 5 matching bases. The CDR3 sequence is 14 residues long. Looked up from germline, CDR1 is GTSNPN and CDR2 is SVGIG (reference sequence). V lost 4 bases to trimming and J lost 4 bases, with 13 bases between them.

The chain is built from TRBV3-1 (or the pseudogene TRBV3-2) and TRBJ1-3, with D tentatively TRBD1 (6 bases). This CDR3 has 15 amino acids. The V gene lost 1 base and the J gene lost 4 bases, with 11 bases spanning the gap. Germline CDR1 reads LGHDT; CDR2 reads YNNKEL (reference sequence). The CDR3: CASSQVTGSGNTIYF. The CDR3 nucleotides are TGTGCCAGCAGCCAAGTCACAGGGTCGGGAAACACCATATATTTT.